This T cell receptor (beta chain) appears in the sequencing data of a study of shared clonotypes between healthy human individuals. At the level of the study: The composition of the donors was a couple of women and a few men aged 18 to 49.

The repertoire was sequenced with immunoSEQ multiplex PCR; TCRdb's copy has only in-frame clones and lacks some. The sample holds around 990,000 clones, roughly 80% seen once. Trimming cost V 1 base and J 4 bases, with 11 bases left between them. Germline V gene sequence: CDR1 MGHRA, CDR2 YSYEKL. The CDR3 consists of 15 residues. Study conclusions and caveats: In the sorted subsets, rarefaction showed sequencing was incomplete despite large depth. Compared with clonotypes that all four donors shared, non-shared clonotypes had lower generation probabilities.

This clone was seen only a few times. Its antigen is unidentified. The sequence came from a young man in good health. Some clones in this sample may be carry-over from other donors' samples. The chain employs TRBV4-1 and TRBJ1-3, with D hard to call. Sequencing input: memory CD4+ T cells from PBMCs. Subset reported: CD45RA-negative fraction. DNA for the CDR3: TGCGCCAGCAGCCAAGGATCTACGACCGGAAACACCATATATTTT. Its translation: CASSQGSTTGNTIYF.